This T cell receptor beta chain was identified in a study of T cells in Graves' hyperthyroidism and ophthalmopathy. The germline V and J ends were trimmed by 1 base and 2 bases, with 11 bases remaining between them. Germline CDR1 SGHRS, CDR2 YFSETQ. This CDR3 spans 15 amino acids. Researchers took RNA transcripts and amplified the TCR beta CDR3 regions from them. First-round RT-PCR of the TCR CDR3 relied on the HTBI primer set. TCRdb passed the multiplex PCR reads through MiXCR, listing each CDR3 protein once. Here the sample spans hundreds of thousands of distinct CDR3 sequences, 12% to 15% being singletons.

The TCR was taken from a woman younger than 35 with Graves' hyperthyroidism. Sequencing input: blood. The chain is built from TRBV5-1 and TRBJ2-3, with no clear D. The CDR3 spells CASSLLVQPTDTQYF. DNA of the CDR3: TGCGCCAGCAGCTTGCTGGTCCAGCCCACAGATACGCAGTATTTT.